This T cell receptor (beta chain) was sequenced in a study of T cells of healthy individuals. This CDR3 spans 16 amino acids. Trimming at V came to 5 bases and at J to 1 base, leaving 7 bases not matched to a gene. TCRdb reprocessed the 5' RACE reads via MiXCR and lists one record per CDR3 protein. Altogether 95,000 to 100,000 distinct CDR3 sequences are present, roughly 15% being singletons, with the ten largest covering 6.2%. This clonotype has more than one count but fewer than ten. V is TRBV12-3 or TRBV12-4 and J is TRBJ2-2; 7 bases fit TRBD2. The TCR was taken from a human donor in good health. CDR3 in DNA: TGTGCCAGCAGTCTGGGGAGGGAGCAGAACACCGGGGAGCTGTTTTTT. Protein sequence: CASSLGREQNTGELFF.